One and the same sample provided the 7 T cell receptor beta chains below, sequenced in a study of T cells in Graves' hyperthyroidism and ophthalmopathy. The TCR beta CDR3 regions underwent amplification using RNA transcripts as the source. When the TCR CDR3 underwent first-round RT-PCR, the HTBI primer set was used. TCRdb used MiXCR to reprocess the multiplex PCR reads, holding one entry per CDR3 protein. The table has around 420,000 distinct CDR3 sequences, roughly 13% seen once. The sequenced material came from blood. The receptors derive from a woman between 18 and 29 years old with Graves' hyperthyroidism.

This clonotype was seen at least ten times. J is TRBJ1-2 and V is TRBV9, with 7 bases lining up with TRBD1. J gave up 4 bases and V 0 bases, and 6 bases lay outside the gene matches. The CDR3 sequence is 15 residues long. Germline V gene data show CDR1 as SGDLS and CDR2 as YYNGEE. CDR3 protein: CASSVEGAVPYGYTF. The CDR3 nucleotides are TGTGCCAGCAGCGTAGAGGGGGCAGTACCCTATGGCTACACCTTC.

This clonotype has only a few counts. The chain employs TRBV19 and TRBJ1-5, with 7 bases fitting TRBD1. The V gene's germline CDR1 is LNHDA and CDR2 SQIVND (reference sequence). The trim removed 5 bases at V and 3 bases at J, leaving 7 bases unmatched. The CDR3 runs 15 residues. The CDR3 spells CASSQNRGPNQPQHF. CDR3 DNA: TGTGCCAGTAGTCAAAACAGGGGACCCAATCAGCCCCAGCATTTT.

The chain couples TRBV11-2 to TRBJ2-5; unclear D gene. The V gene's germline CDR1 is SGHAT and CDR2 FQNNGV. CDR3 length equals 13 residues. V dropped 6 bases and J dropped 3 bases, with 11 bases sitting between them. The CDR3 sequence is CASRPYPKETQYF. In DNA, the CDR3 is TGTGCCAGCAGACCCTACCCCAAAGAGACCCAGTACTTC.

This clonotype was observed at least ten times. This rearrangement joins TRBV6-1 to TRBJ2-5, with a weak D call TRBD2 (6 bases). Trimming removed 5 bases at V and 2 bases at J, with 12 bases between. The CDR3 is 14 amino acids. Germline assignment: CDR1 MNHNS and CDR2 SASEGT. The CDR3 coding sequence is TGTGCCAGCAGTCGTGGACTAAAACAAGAGACCCAGTACTTC. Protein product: CASSRGLKQETQYF.

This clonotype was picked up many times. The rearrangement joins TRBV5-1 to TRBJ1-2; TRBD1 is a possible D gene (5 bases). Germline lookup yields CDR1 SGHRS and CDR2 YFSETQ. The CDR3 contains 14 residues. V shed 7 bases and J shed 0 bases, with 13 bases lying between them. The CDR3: CASAQDGANYGYTF. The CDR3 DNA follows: TGCGCCAGCGCACAGGACGGAGCTAACTATGGCTACACCTTC.

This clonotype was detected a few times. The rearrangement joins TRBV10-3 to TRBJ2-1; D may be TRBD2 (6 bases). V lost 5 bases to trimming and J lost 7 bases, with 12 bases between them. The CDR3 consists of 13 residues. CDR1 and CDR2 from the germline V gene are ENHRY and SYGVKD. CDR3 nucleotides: TGTGCCATCAGTAAGGGGACTCCGAATGAGCAGTTCTTC. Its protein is CAISKGTPNEQFF.

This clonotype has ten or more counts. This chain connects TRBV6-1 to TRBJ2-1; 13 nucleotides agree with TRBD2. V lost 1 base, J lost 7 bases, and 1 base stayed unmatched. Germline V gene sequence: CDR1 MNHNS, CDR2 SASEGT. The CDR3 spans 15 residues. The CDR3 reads CASSEEGLAGNEQFF. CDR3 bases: TGTGCCAGCAGTGAAGAGGGACTAGCGGGAAATGAGCAGTTCTTC.